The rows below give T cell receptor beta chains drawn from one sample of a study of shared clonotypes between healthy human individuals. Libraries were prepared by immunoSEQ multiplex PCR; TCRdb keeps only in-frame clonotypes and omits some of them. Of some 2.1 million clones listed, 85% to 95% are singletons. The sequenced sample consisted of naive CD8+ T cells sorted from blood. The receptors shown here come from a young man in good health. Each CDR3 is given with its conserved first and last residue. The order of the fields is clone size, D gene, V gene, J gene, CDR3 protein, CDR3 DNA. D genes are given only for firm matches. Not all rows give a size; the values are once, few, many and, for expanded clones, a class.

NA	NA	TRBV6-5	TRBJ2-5	CASSPLGGMETQYF	TGTGCCAGCAGTCCCCTAGGGGGGATGGAGACCCAGTACTTC
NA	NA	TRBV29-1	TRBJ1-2	CSVEVRGREKFSNYGYTF	TGCAGCGTTGAAGTTAGGGGTAGGGAGAAATTTTCTAACTATGGCTACACCTTC
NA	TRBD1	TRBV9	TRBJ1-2	CASSKGTGHYGYTF	TGTGCCAGCAGCAAAGGGACAGGGCACTATGGCTACACCTTC
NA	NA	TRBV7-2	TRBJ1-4	CASSQGGATNEKLFF	TGTGCCAGCAGCCAAGGGGGAGCAACTAATGAAAAACTGTTTTTT
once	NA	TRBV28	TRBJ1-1	CASSRTATNTEAFF	TGTGCCAGCAGCCGGACAGCGACGAACACTGAAGCTTTCTTT
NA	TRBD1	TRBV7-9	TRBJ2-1	CASSWDSSTYYNEQFF	TGTGCCAGCAGCTGGGACAGCTCCACCTACTACAATGAGCAGTTCTTC
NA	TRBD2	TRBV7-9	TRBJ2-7	CASSLETQLAGGYEQYF	TGTGCCAGCAGCTTAGAAACCCAACTAGCGGGGGGTTACGAGCAGTACTTC
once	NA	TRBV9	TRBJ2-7	CASSVSAQGYEQYF	TGTGCCAGCAGCGTGAGCGCACAAGGCTACGAGCAGTACTTC
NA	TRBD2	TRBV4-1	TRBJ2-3	CASSQEQGLVADTQYF	TGCGCCAGCAGCCAAGAACAGGGACTAGTGGCAGATACGCAGTATTTT
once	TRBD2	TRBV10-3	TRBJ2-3	CAISDRLLAANSTDTQYF	TGTGCCATCAGTGATCGATTGCTAGCGGCGAATAGCACAGATACGCAGTATTTT
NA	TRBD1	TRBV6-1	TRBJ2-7	CASSEGTAARLFYEQYF	TGTGCCAGCAGTGAGGGGACAGCAGCGAGGCTCTTCTACGAGCAGTACTTC
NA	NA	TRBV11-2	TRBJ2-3	CASSLVISLTDTQYF	TGTGCCAGCAGCTTAGTAATTAGCCTCACAGATACGCAGTATTTT
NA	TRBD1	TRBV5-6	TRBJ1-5	CASSLRLTGIGSNQPQHF	TGTGCCAGCAGCTTGCGTCTGACAGGGATCGGGAGCAATCAGCCCCAGCATTTT
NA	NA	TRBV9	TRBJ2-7	CASRGSGSEQYF	TGTGCCAGCAGAGGTTCGGGGAGCGAGCAGTACTTC
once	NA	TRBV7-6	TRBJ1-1	CASSLDTGVGNTEAFF	TGTGCCAGCAGCTTAGACACAGGAGTGGGTAACACTGAAGCTTTCTTT
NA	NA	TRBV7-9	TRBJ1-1	CASSLEGGAFF	TGTGCCAGCAGCTTAGAGGGCGGGGCTTTCTTT
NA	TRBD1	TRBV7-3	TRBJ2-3	CASSPGTGGTTDTQYF	TGTGCCAGCAGCCCCGGGACAGGGGGGACCACAGATACGCAGTATTTT
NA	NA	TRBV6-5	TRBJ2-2	CASSTTRYTGELFF	TGTGCCAGCAGTACCACACGATACACCGGGGAGCTGTTTTTT
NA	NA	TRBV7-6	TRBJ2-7	CASSFSSYEQYF	TGTGCCAGCAGTTTTAGCTCCTACGAGCAGTACTTC
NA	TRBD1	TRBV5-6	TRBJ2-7	CASSLPGTVEEQYF	TGTGCCAGCAGCTTGCCGGGGACAGTTGAGGAGCAGTACTTC
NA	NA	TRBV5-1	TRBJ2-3	CASSPTGAVYFTDTQYF	TGCGCCAGCAGTCCAACCGGGGCCGTCTATTTCACAGATACGCAGTATTTT
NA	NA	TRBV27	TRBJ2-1	CASSLSEGVAHNEQFF	TGTGCCAGCAGTTTATCGGAGGGAGTTGCCCACAATGAGCAGTTCTTC
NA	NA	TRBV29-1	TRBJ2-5	CSVEGAAETQYF	TGCAGCGTTGAGGGCGCAGCTGAGACCCAGTACTTC
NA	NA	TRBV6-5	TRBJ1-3	CASSYDLSGNTIYF	TGTGCCAGCAGTTACGACCTCTCTGGAAACACCATATATTTT
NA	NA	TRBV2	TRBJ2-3	CASSDRWGGGLTDTQYF	TGTGCCAGCAGTGATCGATGGGGCGGGGGCCTCACAGATACGCAGTATTTT
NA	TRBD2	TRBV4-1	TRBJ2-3	CASSQATSGVADTQYF	TGCGCCAGCAGCCAAGCGACTAGCGGGGTAGCAGATACGCAGTATTTT
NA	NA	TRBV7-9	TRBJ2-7	CASSLGRGLSEQYF	TGTGCCAGCAGCTTAGGACGCGGCCTAAGCGAGCAGTACTTC
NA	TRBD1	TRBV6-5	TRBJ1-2	CASSPGQGPVLGYTF	TGTGCCAGCAGTCCCGGACAGGGGCCAGTTCTTGGCTACACCTTC
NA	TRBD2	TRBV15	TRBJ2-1	CATSREASGVDEQFF	TGTGCCACCAGCAGAGAGGCTAGCGGGGTGGATGAGCAGTTCTTC
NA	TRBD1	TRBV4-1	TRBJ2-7	CASSRSPTGDYEQYF	TGCGCCAGCAGCCGCTCCCCTACAGGGGACTACGAGCAGTACTTC
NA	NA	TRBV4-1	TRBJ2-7	CASSQGQGEQYF	TGCGCCAGCAGCCAGGGTCAAGGAGAGCAGTACTTC
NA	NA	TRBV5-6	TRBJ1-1	CASSLDLTEAFF	TGTGCCAGCAGCTTGGATCTCACTGAAGCTTTCTTT
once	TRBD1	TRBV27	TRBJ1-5	CASSRDRESNQPQHF	TGTGCCAGCAGTCGGGACAGAGAGAGCAATCAGCCCCAGCATTTT
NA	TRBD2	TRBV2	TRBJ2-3	CASSEVAGGLDTQYF	TGTGCCAGCAGCGAAGTAGCGGGGGGCCTGGATACGCAGTATTTT
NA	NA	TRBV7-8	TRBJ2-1	CASSLVYGLEQFF	TGTGCCAGCAGCTTAGTATACGGCCTCGAGCAGTTCTTC
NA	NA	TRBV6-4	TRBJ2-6	CASSEELSGANVLTF	TGTGCCAGCAGTGAAGAGCTCTCTGGGGCCAACGTCCTGACTTTC
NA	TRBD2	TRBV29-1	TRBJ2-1	CSVDGLAVDEQFF	TGCAGCGTTGACGGACTAGCGGTCGATGAGCAGTTCTTC
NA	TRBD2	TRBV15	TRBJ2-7	CATSKSLGYSGGHEQYF	TGTGCCACCAGCAAATCCTTAGGCTATAGCGGGGGACACGAGCAGTACTTC
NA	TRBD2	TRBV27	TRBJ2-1	CASSLTAGAYNEQFF	TGTGCCAGCAGTCTCACAGCGGGGGCCTACAATGAGCAGTTCTTC
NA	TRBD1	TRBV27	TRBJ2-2	CASSLWTGDKGELFF	TGTGCCAGCAGTTTATGGACAGGTGATAAGGGGGAGCTGTTTTTT
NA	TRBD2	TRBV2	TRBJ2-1	CASPPVRGDSYNEQFF	TGTGCCAGCCCCCCGGTCCGGGGGGATTCCTACAATGAGCAGTTCTTC
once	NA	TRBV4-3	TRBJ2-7	CASSQAGAFDEQYF	TGCGCCAGCAGCCAAGCAGGGGCTTTCGACGAGCAGTACTTC
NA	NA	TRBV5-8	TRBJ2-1	CASSLGWPNEQFF	TGTGCCAGCAGCTTGGGCTGGCCCAATGAGCAGTTCTTC
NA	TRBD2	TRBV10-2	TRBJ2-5	CASSESGTGGTQYF	TGCGCCAGCAGTGAGTCGGGGACGGGAGGGACCCAGTACTTC
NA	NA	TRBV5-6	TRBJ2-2	CASSPWAEAYTGELFF	TGTGCCAGCAGCCCCTGGGCCGAGGCCTACACCGGGGAGCTGTTTTTT